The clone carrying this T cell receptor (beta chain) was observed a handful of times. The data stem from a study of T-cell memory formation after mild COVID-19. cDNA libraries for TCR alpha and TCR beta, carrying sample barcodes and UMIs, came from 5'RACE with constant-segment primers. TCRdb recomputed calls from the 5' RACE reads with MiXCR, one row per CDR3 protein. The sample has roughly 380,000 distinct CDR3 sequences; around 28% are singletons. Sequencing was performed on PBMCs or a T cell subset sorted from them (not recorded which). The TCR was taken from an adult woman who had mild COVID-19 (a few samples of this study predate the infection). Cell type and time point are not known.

CDR3 in DNA: TGTGCCAGCAGTTCTGTACTGTACAATGAGCAGTTCTTC. Translating it yields CASSSVLYNEQFF. The chain employs TRBV28 and TRBJ2-1; the D is unclear. The germline gives CDR1 MDHEN, CDR2 SYDVKM. The CDR3 contains 13 residues. Between the trimmed V and J ends, which lost 4 bases and 4 bases, there was a span of 8 bases.